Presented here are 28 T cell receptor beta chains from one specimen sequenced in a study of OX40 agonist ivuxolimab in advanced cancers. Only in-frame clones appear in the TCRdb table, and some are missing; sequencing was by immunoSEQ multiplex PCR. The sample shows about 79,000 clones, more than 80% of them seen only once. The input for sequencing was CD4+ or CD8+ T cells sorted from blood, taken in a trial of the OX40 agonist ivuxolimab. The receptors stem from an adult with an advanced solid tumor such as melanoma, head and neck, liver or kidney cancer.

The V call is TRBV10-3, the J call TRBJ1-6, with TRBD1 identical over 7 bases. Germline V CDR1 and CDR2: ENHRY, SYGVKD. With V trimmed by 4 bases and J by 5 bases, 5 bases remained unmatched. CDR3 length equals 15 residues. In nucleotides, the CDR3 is TGTGCCATCAGTGGCGGGACAGCCGATAATTCACCCCTCCACTTT. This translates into CAISGGTADNSPLHF.

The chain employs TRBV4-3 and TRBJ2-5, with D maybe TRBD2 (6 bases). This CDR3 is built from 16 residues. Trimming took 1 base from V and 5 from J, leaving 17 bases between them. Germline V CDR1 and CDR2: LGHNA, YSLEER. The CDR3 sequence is CASSQVYGSVVETQYF. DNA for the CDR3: TGCGCCAGCAGCCAAGTATACGGGAGTGTTGTGGAGACCCAGTACTTC.

For the CDR3, the DNA is TGTGCCAGCAGCCAGGGAAACTCCTACGAGCAGTACTTC. Translation: CASSQGNSYEQYF. The chain has TRBV11-2 and TRBJ2-7; possibly TRBD1 for D (5 bases). CDR1 and CDR2 (germline): SGHAT, FQNNGV. With 5 bases removed from V and 0 bases from J, the gap between germline ends came to 8 bases. The CDR3 has 13 residues.

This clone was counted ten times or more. CDR3 in amino acids: CASSLMLGPFKNIQYF. In DNA form, the CDR3 reads TGTGCCAGCAGTTTAATGTTAGGGCCCTTCAAAAACATTCAGTACTTC. This sequence joins TRBV28 and TRBJ2-4; D gene ambiguous. This CDR3 is built from 16 residues. V was shortened by 2 bases and J by 3 bases, with 14 bases between the two germline ends. Germline V gene sequence: CDR1 MDHEN, CDR2 SYDVKM.

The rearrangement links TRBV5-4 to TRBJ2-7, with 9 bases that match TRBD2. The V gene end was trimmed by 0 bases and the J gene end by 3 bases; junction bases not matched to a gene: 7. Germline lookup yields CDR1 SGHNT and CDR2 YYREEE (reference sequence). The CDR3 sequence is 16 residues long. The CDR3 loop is CASSLAGAGGLYEQYF. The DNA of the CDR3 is TGTGCCAGCAGCTTGGCCGGGGCGGGGGGGCTCTACGAGCAGTACTTC.

This CDR3 reads CASSDSGRGYTF. The CDR3 nucleotides are TGTGCCAGCAGCGATAGCGGGCGGGGCTACACCTTC. The chain joins TRBV2 to TRBJ1-2; no clear D gene. V lost 6 bases, J lost 8 bases, and 13 bases lay in between. In germline, CDR1 is SNHLY, CDR2 FYNNEI. The CDR3 spans 12 residues.

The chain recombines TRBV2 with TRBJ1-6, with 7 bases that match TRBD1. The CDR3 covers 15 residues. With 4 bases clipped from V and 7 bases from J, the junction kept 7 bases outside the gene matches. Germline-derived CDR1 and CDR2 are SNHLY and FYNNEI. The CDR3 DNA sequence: TGTGCCAGCAGTGGGTTTACAGGGGAGAATTCACCCCTCCACTTT. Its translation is CASSGFTGENSPLHF.

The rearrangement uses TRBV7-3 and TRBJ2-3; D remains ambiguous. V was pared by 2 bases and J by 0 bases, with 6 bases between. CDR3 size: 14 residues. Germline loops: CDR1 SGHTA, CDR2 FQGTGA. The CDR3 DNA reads TGTGCCAGCAGCTTATATGACAGCACAGATACGCAGTATTTT. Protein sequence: CASSLYDSTDTQYF. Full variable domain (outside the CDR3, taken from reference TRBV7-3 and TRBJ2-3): GAGVSQTPSNKVTEKGKYVELRCDPISGHTALYWYRQSLGQGPEFLIYFQGTGAADDSGLPNDRFFAVRPEGSVSTLKIQRTERGDSAVYLCASSLYDSTDTQYFGPGTRLTVL.

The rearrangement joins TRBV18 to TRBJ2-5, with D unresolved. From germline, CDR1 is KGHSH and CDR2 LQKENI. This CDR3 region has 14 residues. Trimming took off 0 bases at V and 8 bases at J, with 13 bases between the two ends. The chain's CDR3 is CASSPPSVKDTQYF. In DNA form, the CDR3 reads TGTGCCAGCTCACCACCTTCTGTAAAGGATACCCAGTACTTC. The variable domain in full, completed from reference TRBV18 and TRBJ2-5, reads NAGVMQNPRHLVRRRGQEARLRCSPMKGHSHVYWYRQLPEEGLKFMVYLQKENIIDESGMPKERFSAEFPKEGPSILRIQQVVRGDSAAYFCASSPPSVKDTQYFGPGTRLLVL.

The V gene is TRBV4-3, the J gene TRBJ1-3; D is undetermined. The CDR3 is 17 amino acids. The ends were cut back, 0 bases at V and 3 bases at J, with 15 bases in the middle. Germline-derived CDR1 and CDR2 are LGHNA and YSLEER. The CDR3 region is CASSQDTIMAFGNTIYF. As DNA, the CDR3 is TGCGCCAGCAGCCAAGATACAATAATGGCATTTGGAAACACCATATATTTT.

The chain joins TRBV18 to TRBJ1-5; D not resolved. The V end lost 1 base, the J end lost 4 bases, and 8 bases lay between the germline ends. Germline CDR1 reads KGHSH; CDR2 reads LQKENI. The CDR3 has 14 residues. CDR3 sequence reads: CASSPRQENQPQHF. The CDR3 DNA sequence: TGTGCCAGCTCACCACGGCAGGAAAATCAGCCCCAGCATTTT.

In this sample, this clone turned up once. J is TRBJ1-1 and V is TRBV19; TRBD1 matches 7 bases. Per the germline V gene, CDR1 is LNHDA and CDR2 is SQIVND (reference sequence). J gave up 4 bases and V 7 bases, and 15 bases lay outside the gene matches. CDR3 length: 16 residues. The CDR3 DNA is TGTGCCAGTACCAACAGGGGAGGGGATATGAGCACTGAAGCTTTCTTT. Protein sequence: CASTNRGGDMSTEAFF.

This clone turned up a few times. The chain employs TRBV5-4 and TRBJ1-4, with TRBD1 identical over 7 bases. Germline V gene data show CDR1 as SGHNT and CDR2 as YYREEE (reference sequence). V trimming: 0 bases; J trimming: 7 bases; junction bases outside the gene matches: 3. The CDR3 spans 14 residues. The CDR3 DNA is TGTGCCAGCAGCTTGGGACAGGGAAGTGAAAAACTGTTTTTT. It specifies CASSLGQGSEKLFF.

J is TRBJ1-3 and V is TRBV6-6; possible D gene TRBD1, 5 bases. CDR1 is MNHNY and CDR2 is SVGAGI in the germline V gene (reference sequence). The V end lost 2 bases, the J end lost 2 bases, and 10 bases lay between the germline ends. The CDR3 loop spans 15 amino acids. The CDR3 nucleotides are TGTGCCAGCAGTTACATTCAACAGGCTGGAAACACCATATATTTT. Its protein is CASSYIQQAGNTIYF.

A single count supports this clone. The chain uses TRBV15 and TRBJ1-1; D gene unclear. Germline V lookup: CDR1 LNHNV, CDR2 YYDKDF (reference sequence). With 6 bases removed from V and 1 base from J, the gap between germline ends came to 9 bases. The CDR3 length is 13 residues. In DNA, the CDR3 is TGTGCCACCAGTCGACCGCCGAACACTGAAGCTTTCTTT. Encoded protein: CATSRPPNTEAFF.

The DNA for the CDR3 is TGTGCCAGCTCACCGGGCGGGTACGAGCAGTACTTC. Translation: CASSPGGYEQYF. The chain is built from TRBV18 and TRBJ2-7; D is perhaps TRBD2 (5 bases). The CDR3 runs to 12 residues. Trimming shortened V by 3 bases and J by 4 bases, and 7 bases separated the two germline ends. CDR1 and CDR2 from the germline V gene are KGHSH and LQKENI.

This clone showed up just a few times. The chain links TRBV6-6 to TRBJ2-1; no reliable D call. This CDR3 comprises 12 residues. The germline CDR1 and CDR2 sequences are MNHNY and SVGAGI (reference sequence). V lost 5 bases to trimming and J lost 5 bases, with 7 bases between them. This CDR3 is CASSPGDNEQFF. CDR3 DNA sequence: TGTGCCAGCAGTCCCGGCGACAATGAGCAGTTCTTC.

Here the CDR3 reads CASSLKGVGQETQYF. CDR3 nucleotides: TGTGCCAGCAGCTTAAAGGGGGTCGGCCAAGAGACCCAGTACTTC. The chain couples TRBV7-9 to TRBJ2-5, with a possible D match to TRBD1 (6 bases). Germline V gene lookup returns CDR1 SEHNR and CDR2 FQNEAQ (reference sequence). Trimming shortened V by 2 bases and J by 1 base, and 11 bases separated the two germline ends. The CDR3 contains 15 residues. Supplemented by reference TRBV7-9 and TRBJ2-5, the full variable domain reads DTGVSQNPRHKITKRGQNVTFRCDPISEHNRLYWYRQTLGQGPEFLTYFQNEAQLEKSRLLSDRFSAERPKGSFSTLEIQRTEQGDSAMYLCASSLKGVGQETQYFGPGTRLLVL.

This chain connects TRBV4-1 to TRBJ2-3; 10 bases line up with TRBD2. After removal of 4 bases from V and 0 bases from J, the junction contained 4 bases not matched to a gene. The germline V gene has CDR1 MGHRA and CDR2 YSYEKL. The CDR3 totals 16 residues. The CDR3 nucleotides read TGCGCCAGCAGCCCGAGCGGGGGGGATAGCACAGATACGCAGTATTTT. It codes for CASSPSGGDSTDTQYF.

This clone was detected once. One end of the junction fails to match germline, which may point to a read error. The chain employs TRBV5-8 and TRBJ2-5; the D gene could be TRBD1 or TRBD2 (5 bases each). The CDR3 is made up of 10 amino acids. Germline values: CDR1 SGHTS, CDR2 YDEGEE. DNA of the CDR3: TGTGCCAGCAGCTCGAGGGACGGGCACTTC. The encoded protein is CASSSRDGHF.

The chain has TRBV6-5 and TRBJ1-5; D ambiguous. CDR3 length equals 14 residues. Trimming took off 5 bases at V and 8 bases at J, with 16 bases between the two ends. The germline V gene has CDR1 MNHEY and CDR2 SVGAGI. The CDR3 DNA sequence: TGTGCCAGCAGTCCCGGAGGTAGTAAGGAGCCCCAGCATTTT. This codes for CASSPGGSKEPQHF.

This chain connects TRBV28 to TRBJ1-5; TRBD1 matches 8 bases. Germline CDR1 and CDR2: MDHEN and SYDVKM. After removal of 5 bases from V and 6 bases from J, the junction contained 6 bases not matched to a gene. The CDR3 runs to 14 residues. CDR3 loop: CASSPGGQSQPQHF. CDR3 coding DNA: TGTGCCAGCAGTCCAGGGGGCCAAAGTCAGCCCCAGCATTTT.

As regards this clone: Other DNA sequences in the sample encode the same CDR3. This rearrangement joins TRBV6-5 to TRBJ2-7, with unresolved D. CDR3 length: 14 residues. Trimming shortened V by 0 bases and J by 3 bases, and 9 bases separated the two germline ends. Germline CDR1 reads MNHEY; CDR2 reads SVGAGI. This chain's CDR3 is CASSYSGQFYEQYF. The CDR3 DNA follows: TGTGCCAGCAGTTACTCGGGTCAGTTCTACGAGCAGTACTTC.

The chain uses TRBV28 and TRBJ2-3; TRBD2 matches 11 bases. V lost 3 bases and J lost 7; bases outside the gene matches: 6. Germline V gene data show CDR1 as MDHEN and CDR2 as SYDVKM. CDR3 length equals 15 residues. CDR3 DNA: TGTGCCAGCAGTTTTGGGACTAGCGGCTACCATACGCAGTATTTT. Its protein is CASSFGTSGYHTQYF.

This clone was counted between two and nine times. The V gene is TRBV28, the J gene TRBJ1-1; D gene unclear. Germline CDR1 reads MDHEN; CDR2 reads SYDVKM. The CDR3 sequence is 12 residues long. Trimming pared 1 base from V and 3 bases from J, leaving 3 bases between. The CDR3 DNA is TGTGCCAGCAGTTTATCAGACACTGAAGCTTTCTTT. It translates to CASSLSDTEAFF.

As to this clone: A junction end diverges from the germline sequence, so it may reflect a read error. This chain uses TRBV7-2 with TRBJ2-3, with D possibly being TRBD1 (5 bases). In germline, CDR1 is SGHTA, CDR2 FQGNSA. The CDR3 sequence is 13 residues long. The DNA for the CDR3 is TGTGCCGGGGCCCGGAACAGCATAGATACGCAGTATTTT. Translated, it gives CAGARNSIDTQYF. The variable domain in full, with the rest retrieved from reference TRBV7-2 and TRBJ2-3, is GAGVSQSPSNKVTEKGKDVELRCDPISGHTALYWYRQSLGQGLEFLIYFQGNSAPDKSGLPSDRFSAERTGGSVSTLTIQRTQQEDSAVYLCAGARNSIDTQYFGPGTRLTVL.

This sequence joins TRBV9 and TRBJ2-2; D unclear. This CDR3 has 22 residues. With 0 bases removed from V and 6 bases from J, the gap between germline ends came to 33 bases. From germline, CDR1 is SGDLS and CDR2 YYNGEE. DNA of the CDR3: TGTGCCAGCAGCGTAGCCCCAACCCACCCCCCCCGCACAATCTCGTGGGCCGGGGAGCTGTTTTTT. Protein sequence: CASSVAPTHPPRTISWAGELFF.

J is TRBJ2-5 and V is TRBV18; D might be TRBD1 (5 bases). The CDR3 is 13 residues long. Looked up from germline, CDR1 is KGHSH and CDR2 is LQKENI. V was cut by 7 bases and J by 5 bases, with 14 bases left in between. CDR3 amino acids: CASYRSKGETQYF. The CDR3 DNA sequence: TGTGCCAGCTACCGGAGCAAGGGGGAGACCCAGTACTTC.